This T cell receptor (beta chain) is drawn from a study of graft-versus-host responses after intestinal transplantation. Study in general: The transplants performed in recipients were multivisceral, liver-intestinal, or isolated intestinal.

As to this clone: As yet, its antigen is unknown.

The method was immunoSEQ multiplex PCR; TCRdb's version includes in-frame clones alone and lacks a portion of them. The sample has tens of thousands of clones, around 95% seen once. The source is a human donor who was the organ donor for an intestinal transplant. The starting material was unstimulated CD8+ T cells sorted from spleen or lymph node cells, obtained before transplant.

This CDR3 is CASSLRGGTGLATNEKLFF. Here the CDR3 DNA reads TGTGCCAGCAGTCTACGGGGTGGGACAGGACTTGCAACTAATGAAAAACTGTTTTTT. The rearrangement joins TRBV2 to TRBJ1-4; 8 bases are shared with TRBD1. V dropped 5 bases and J dropped 0; count of bases not matched to a gene: 14. The CDR3 is 19 residues long. Per germline, CDR1 SNHLY and CDR2 FYNNEI. Combining the CDR3 with reference TRBV2 and TRBJ1-4 gives the whole variable domain EPEVTQTPSHQVTQMGQEVILRCVPISNHLYFYWYRQILGQKVEFLVSFYNNEISEKSEIFDDQFSVERPDGSNFTLKIRSTKLEDSAMYFCASSLRGGTGLATNEKLFFGSGTQLSVL.